This entry features one T cell receptor beta chain sequence. Its antigen is unidentified. The data were obtained in a study of cytomegalovirus exposure and HLA in healthy donors. Study-wide results and limits: Later on, analysis showed that most CMV-associated TCR beta chains appeared to be HLA-restricted. Segments of the TCR beta V type were, in most cases, productive about 87% or about 30% of the time in an earlier analysis.

The PCR contained 60 Vbeta and 13 Jbeta primers. Method: immunoSEQ multiplex PCR; TCRdb's copy keeps in-frame clones and lacks some. This sample yields 150,000 to 200,000 clones, of which more than 75% are seen a single time; approximately 0.87% belongs to the top ten. The TCR comes from a girl aged 2 to 9 in good health and CMV-seropositive. Sequenced material: PBMCs.

The CDR3 DNA sequence: TGTGCCCCTAGCCGGGTCCGGGAGACCCAGTACTTC. Amino acid sequence: CAPSRVRETQYF. The J gene is TRBJ2-5, the V gene TRBV2; D is possibly TRBD2 (5 bases). This CDR3 region has 12 residues. Trimming cost V 11 bases and J 5 bases, with 15 bases left between them. Germline values: CDR1 SNHLY, CDR2 FYNNEI.